This T cell receptor (beta chain) stems from a study of T cells in Graves' hyperthyroidism and ophthalmopathy. CDR1 is MGHRA and CDR2 is YSYEKL in the germline V gene. V shed 0 bases and J shed 3 bases, with 15 bases lying between them. CDR3 length: 16 residues. The table lists this clonotype with a few counts. RNA transcripts yielded amplified TCR beta CDR3 regions. The study used the HTBI primer set for a first-round RT-PCR of the TCR CDR3. Using its own MiXCR run on the multiplex PCR reads, TCRdb lists one record per CDR3 protein. The repertoire consists of a few hundred thousand distinct CDR3 sequences, with about a sixth occurring once and the leading ten covering under 7.5%.

This sequence originates from a woman aged 30 to 39 with Graves' hyperthyroidism. The material sequenced was blood. The V call is TRBV4-1, the J call TRBJ2-7; D not certain. This chain's CDR3 is CASSQDPPGRSYEQYF. In DNA, the CDR3 is TGCGCCAGCAGCCAAGATCCTCCGGGCCGGAGCTACGAGCAGTACTTC.